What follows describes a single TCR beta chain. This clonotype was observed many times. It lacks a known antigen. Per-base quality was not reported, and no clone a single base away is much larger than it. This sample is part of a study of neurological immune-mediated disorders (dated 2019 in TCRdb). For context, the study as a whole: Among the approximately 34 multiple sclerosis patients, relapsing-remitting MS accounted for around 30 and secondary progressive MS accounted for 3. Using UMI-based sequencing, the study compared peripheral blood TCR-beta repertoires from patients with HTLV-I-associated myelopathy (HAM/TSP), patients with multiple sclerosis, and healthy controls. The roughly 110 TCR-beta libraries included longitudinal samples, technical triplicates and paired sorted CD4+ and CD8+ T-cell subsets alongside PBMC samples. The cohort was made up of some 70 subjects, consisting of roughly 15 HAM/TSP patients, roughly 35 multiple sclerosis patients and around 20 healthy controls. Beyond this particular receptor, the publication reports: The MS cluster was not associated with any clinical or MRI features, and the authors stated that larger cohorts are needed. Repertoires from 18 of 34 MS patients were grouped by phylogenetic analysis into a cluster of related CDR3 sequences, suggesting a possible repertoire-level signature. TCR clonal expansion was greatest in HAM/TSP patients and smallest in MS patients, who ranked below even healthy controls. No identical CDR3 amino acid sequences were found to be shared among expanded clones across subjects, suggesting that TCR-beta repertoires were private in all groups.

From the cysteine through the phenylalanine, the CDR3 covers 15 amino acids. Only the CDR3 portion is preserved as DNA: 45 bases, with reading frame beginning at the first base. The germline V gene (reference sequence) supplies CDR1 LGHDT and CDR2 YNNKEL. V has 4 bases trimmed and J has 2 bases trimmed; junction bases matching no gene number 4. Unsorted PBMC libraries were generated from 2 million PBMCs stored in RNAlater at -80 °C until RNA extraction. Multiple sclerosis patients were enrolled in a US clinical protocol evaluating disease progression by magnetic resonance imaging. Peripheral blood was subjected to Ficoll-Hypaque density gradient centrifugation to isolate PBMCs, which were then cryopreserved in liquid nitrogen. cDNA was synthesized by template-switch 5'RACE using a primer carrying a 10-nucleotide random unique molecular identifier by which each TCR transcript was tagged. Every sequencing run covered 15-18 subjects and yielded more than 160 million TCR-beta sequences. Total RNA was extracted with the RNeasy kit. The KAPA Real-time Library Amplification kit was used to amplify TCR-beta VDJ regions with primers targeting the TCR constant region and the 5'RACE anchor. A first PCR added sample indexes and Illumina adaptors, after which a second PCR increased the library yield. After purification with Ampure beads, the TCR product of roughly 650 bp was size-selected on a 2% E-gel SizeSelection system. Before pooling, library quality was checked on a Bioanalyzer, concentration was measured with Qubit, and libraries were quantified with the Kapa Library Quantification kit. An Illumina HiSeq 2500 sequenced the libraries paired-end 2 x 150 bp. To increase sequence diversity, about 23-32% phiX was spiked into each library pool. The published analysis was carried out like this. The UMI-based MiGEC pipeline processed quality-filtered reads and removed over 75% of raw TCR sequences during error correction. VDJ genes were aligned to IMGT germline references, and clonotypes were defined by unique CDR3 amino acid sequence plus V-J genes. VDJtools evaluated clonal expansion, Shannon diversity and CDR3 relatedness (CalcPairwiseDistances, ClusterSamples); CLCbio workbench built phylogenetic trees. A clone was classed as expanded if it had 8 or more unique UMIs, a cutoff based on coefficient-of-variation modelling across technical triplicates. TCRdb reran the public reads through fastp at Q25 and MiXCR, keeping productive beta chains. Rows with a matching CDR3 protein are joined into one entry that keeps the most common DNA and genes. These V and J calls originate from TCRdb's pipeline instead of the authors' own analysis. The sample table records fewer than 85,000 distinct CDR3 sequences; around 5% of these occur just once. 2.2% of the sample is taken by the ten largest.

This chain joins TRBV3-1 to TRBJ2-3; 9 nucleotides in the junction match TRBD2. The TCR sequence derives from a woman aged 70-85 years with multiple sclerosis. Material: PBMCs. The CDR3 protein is CASSPAGGFTDTQYF. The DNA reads TGTGCCAGCAGCCCAGCGGGAGGTTTCACAGATACGCAGTATTTT.